These 25 T cell receptor beta chains share one sample of origin, sequenced in a study of blood T cells in healthy people across ages (dated by TCRdb to about 2015). The library was obtained by 5' RACE. A second PCR of roughly 6 to 11 cycles was run with a J-beta primer mix and a sample-barcoded 5' primer. The public reads were quality trimmed at Q25 with fastp and then assembled into clones with MiXCR by TCRdb, keeping productive beta chains. CDR3 protein duplicates are merged, each entry listing the most common genes and DNA. The sample table shows around 1,800,000 distinct CDR3 sequences, and about 39% are seen once. The biggest ten clones account for roughly 23% of the sample. Sequencing was performed on blood. Receptors were obtained from a human donor in good health.

The V call is TRBV9, the J call TRBJ2-5; a weak D match, TRBD2 (7 bases). V lost 3 bases to trimming and J lost 0 bases, with 9 bases between them. Germline CDR1 reads SGDLS; CDR2 reads YYNGEE. The CDR3 is made up of 14 amino acids. The CDR3 DNA follows: TGTGCCAGCAGCGAGGGGGGGGACCAAGAGACCCAGTACTTC. Translation: CASSEGGDQETQYF. Full variable domain (rest looked up from reference TRBV9 and TRBJ2-5): DSGVTQTPKHLITATGQRVTLRCSPRSGDLSVYWYQQSLDQGLQFLIQYYNGEERAKGNILERFSAQQFPDLHSELNLSSLELGDSALYFCASSEGGDQETQYFGPGTRLLVL.

With regard to this clonotype: One junction end disagrees with the germline gene, perhaps due to a read error. This chain joins TRBV28 and TRBJ2-7; D may match TRBD1 or TRBD2 (5 bases each). Germline V gene lookup returns CDR1 MDHEN and CDR2 SYDVKM. The CDR3 runs to 13 residues. The CDR3 bases are TGTGTCAGCAGTTTTTTTGAGGGGTACGAGCAGTACTTC. Translated: CVSSFFEGYEQYF.

The chain couples TRBV20-1 to TRBJ1-2, with D possibly being TRBD1 (6 bases). Trimming left V 6 bases short and J 8 bases short, with 16 bases between. Germline lookup yields CDR1 DFQATT and CDR2 SNEGSKA (reference sequence). The CDR3 has 12 residues. The CDR3 sequence: CSAPLGGPGYTF. CDR3 coding DNA: TGCAGTGCCCCCCTGGGGGGGCCGGGCTACACCTTC.

The V gene is TRBV10-3, the J gene TRBJ2-7; 8 nucleotides line up with TRBD1. CDR1 and CDR2 from the germline V gene are ENHRY and SYGVKD. This CDR3 contains 19 residues. The V segment lost 0 bases and the J segment 2 bases; nucleotides outside the gene matches: 15. CDR3 protein: CAISESTWTTGDRTYEQYF. The CDR3 nucleotides read TGTGCCATCAGTGAGTCTACGTGGACGACAGGGGACCGCACCTACGAGCAGTACTTC.

The chain carries TRBV7-3 and TRBJ1-2, with 8 nucleotides matching TRBD1. Germline CDR1 SGHTA, CDR2 FQGTGA. Losses at the gene ends were 4 bases for V and 11 bases for J; bases not matched to a gene: 9. This CDR3 spans 13 amino acids. This chain's CDR3 is CASSSPGTGVYTF. DNA of the CDR3: TGTGCCAGCAGCTCCCCCGGGACAGGAGTGTACACCTTC.

This clonotype was recorded a few times. The V gene is TRBV5-1, the J gene TRBJ1-2; D ambiguous. Trimming took 0 bases from V and 5 from J, leaving 14 bases between them. CDR3 length equals 15 residues. Germline CDR1 is SGHRS and CDR2 is YFSETQ. For the CDR3, the DNA is TGCGCCAGCAGCTTGGACAACTCTATGGGGTATGGCTACACCTTC. Protein sequence: CASSLDNSMGYGYTF.

This clonotype has just a few counts. J is TRBJ2-1 and V is TRBV7-3; 12 positions match TRBD2. The junction had 5 bases not matched to a gene; V was cut back by 2 bases and J by 0 bases. The CDR3 runs 18 residues. Germline CDR1 SGHTA, CDR2 FQGTGA. The CDR3 is CASSLLAGGRSSYNEQFF. CDR3 nucleotide sequence: TGTGCCAGCAGCTTACTAGCGGGGGGGAGAAGCTCCTACAATGAGCAGTTCTTC.

This clonotype has more than one count but fewer than ten. J is TRBJ1-2 and V is TRBV4-2, with a possible D match to TRBD1 (6 bases). The CDR3 consists of 14 residues. Germline V gene sequence: CDR1 LGHNA, CDR2 YNFKEQ. Trimming removed 2 bases at V and 4 bases at J, with 11 bases between. CDR3 protein: CASSQIGGGYGYTF. The CDR3, as DNA: TGTGCCAGCAGCCAAATCGGGGGCGGCTATGGCTACACCTTC.

CDR3 nucleotide sequence: TGTGCCAGCAGTGCGAGCCAGGACACCCACTCCGGGCAGTACTTC. This encodes CASSASQDTHSGQYF. This chain connects TRBV25-1 to TRBJ2-7; weak D call: TRBD1 (5 bases). From germline, CDR1 is MGHDK and CDR2 SYGVNS. This CDR3 is built from 15 residues. The V gene lost 4 bases and the J gene lost 9 bases, with 22 bases spanning the gap.

The chain recombines TRBV29-1 with TRBJ2-1, with D possibly matching TRBD2 (5 bases). Germline V gene sequence: CDR1 SQVTM, CDR2 ANQGSEA. The CDR3 spans 11 residues. The V and J ends lost 5 bases and 15 bases respectively, with 17 bases between them. This CDR3 reads CSVLRGSVGFF. In DNA, the CDR3 is TGCAGCGTTCTCCGGGGTTCTGTAGGGTTCTTC.

This clonotype was observed a few times. This chain connects TRBV29-1 to TRBJ1-1; TRBD1 matches 7 bases. Trimming removed 8 bases from V and 9 bases from J; junction bases left unmatched: 9. The germline gives CDR1 SQVTM, CDR2 ANQGSEA. The CDR3 extends over 11 amino acids. The CDR3 protein is CSTSEGAQAFF. CDR3 nucleotide sequence: TGCAGCACCTCTGAGGGGGCACAAGCTTTCTTT.

The chain uses TRBV29-1 and TRBJ1-4; 10 nucleotides align to TRBD1. V shed 6 bases, J shed 7 bases, and the junction held 8 bases outside the gene matches. The CDR3 spans 14 residues. Germline CDR1 reads SQVTM; CDR2 reads ANQGSEA. CDR3 DNA: TGCAGCGTCCCAACCGGGACAGGGGTTGAAAAACTGTTTTTT. Protein product: CSVPTGTGVEKLFF.

This clonotype was counted only a few times. The chain combines TRBV7-2 with TRBJ2-3, with D perhaps matching TRBD2 (5 bases). Trimming removed 5 bases from V and 0 bases from J, with 12 bases in between. The CDR3 is 15 residues long. The V gene's germline CDR1 is SGHTA and CDR2 FQGNSA. The CDR3 region is CASSVLGISTDTQYF. CDR3 DNA: TGTGCCAGCAGCGTACTAGGTATAAGCACAGATACGCAGTATTTT.

The sample holds many counts of this clonotype. V and J are TRBV18 and TRBJ2-1, with TRBD1 identical over 9 bases. The V and J ends lost 2 bases and 5 bases, in that order; junction bases with no gene match: 1. Germline V CDR1 and CDR2: KGHSH, LQKENI. This CDR3 has 14 amino acids. The chain's CDR3 is CASSPRTGDNEQFF. The CDR3 coding sequence is TGTGCCAGCTCACCAAGGACAGGGGACAATGAGCAGTTCTTC.

The CDR3 spells CSAQAAESNSPLHF. Written as DNA, the CDR3 is TGCAGTGCTCAGGCGGCAGAATCAAATTCACCCCTCCACTTT. This chain links TRBV20-1 with TRBJ1-6; D unclear. Germline V gene data show CDR1 as DFQATT and CDR2 as SNEGSKA (reference sequence). V lost 5 bases and J 7 bases, leaving 15 bases between the germline ends. The CDR3 contains 14 residues.

This clonotype was seen many times. The chain joins TRBV27 to TRBJ1-2; D is unclear. Trimming left V 5 bases short and J 4 bases short, with 17 bases between. The CDR3 is made up of 15 amino acids. CDR1 and CDR2 (germline): MNHEY, SMNVEV (reference sequence). The CDR3 reads CASSPDRVPIYGYTF. In nucleotides, the CDR3 is TGTGCCAGCAGTCCCGACCGTGTCCCAATCTATGGCTACACCTTC.

This chain uses TRBV24-1 with TRBJ2-3; no clear D gene. This CDR3 region has 12 residues. Trimming took 3 bases from V and 6 from J, leaving 6 bases between them. Germline V gives CDR1 KGHDR, CDR2 SFDVKD. In DNA form, the CDR3 reads TGTGCCACCAGTGATGGGCGGGATACGCAGTATTTT. Residues: CATSDGRDTQYF.

This clonotype was observed a handful of times. The chain carries TRBV14 and TRBJ1-6; possible D gene TRBD1, 5 bases. Between the trimmed V and J ends, which lost 3 bases and 5 bases, there was a span of 11 bases. From germline, CDR1 is SGHDN and CDR2 FVKESK. The CDR3 sequence is 15 residues long. The CDR3 nucleotides are TGTGCCAGCAGCCACGCAACAGGCCATAATTCACCCCTCCACTTT. Translating it yields CASSHATGHNSPLHF.

This chain connects TRBV25-1 to TRBJ2-7; 7 nucleotides agree with TRBD1. Per germline, CDR1 MGHDK and CDR2 SYGVNS. With 3 bases clipped from V and 0 bases from J, the junction kept 5 bases outside the gene matches. CDR3 length: 15 amino acids. The CDR3 here is CASSDRGGLSYEQYF. The CDR3 DNA follows: TGTGCCAGCAGTGATAGAGGGGGCCTCTCCTACGAGCAGTACTTC.

The chain couples TRBV7-9 to TRBJ2-7, with 12 nucleotides matching TRBD1. Trimming cost V 2 bases and J 6 bases; bases outside gene matches: 5. Germline V lookup: CDR1 SEHNR, CDR2 FQNEAQ (reference sequence). This CDR3 comprises 15 residues. CDR3 protein: CASSLQGTGGAEQYF. CDR3 coding DNA: TGTGCCAGCAGCTTACAGGGGACAGGGGGCGCCGAGCAGTACTTC. Looking up the rest from reference TRBV7-9 and TRBJ2-7 gives the full variable domain: DTGVSQNPRHKITKRGQNVTFRCDPISEHNRLYWYRQTLGQGPEFLTYFQNEAQLEKSRLLSDRFSAERPKGSFSTLEIQRTEQGDSAMYLCASSLQGTGGAEQYFGPGTRLTVT.

The gene calls are TRBV27 and TRBJ1-5, with D tentatively TRBD1 (5 bases). This CDR3 contains 14 residues. Germline V CDR1 and CDR2: MNHEY, SMNVEV (reference sequence). Deletions cut 7 bases from V and 7 bases from J, with 17 bases between. The CDR3 loop is CASTKLGGLQPQHF. The CDR3 bases are TGTGCCAGCACAAAACTGGGGGGTCTCCAGCCCCAGCATTTT.

This chain uses TRBV7-2 with TRBJ1-2; TRBD1 is a possible D gene (5 bases). V was cut by 1 base and J by 4 bases, with 19 bases left in between. This CDR3 contains 17 residues. CDR1 is SGHTA, CDR2 FQGNSA, per germline. The chain's CDR3 is CASSLGGGGPGVYGYTF. DNA for the CDR3: TGTGCCAGCAGCTTAGGTGGGGGAGGTCCCGGGGTCTATGGCTACACCTTC.

About this clonotype: Mismatch with germline at one junction end may stem from a read error. The chain carries TRBV27 and TRBJ1-2; no firm D call. The germline V gene encodes CDR1 MNHEY and CDR2 SMNVEV (reference sequence). This CDR3 has 16 amino acids. The CDR3 here is CASSSGPRLGNYGYTF. The CDR3 DNA sequence: TGCGCCAGCAGTTCCGGGCCCCGACTGGGAAACTATGGCTACACCTTC.

This clonotype has just a few counts. The V gene is TRBV15, the J gene TRBJ1-1, with D perhaps TRBD1 (5 bases). CDR1 and CDR2 (germline): LNHNV, YYDKDF (reference sequence). The CDR3 sequence is 14 residues long. V was cut by 0 bases and J by 5 bases, with 10 bases left in between. The CDR3 nucleotides read TGTGCCACCAGCAGAGAGGGCGACAGAACTGAAGCTTTCTTT. Its protein product is CATSREGDRTEAFF.

Only a few counts were recorded for this clonotype. Written as DNA, the CDR3 is TGCAGCGTAAACTCCGTCGGGGGTCCAAATGAGCAGTTCTTC. Its protein product is CSVNSVGGPNEQFF. The chain combines TRBV29-1 with TRBJ2-1; a weak D match, TRBD2 (6 bases). V was shortened by 6 bases and J by 7 bases, with 19 bases between the two germline ends. Per germline, CDR1 SQVTM and CDR2 ANQGSEA. This CDR3 has 14 residues.